This TCR beta chain was identified during a study of T cells in Graves' hyperthyroidism and ophthalmopathy. RNA transcripts yielded amplified TCR beta CDR3 regions. HTBI primers drove first-round RT-PCR of the TCR CDR3. TCRdb re-derived calls from the multiplex PCR reads in MiXCR, one entry per CDR3 protein. The table shows over 400,000 distinct CDR3 sequences, with roughly 22% occurring only once. The V gene's germline CDR1 is SGHRS and CDR2 YFSETQ. The CDR3 totals 16 residues. Trimming removed 2 bases at V and 0 bases at J, with 12 bases between. The sequencing input was blood. The chain has TRBV5-1 and TRBJ1-5; the D gene is possibly TRBD1 (5 bases). The receptor comes from a woman between 70 and 85 years old with Graves' ophthalmopathy. The CDR3 spells CASSLGPGLSNQPQHF. The CDR3 DNA reads as TGCGCCAGCAGCTTAGGCCCAGGGCTTAGCAATCAGCCCCAGCATTTT. Full variable domain (outside the CDR3, taken from reference TRBV5-1 and TRBJ1-5): KAGVTQTPRYLIKTRGQQVTLSCSPISGHRSVSWYQQTPGQGLQFLFEYFSETQRNKGNFPGRFSGRQFSNSRSEMNVSTLELGDSALYLCASSLGPGLSNQPQHFGDGTRLSIL.